Sequencing of this T cell receptor beta chain was carried out in a study of blood T cell repertoires in COVID-19. The repertoire was sequenced with immunoSEQ multiplex PCR; TCRdb's copy has only in-frame clones and lacks some. Among roughly 120,000 clones listed, 75% to 90% were seen once. This TCR was recovered from a man aged 70 or older with acute or convalescent COVID-19. Specimen: peripheral blood.

The DNA for the CDR3 is TGCGCCAGCAGCCCCGAAGGTACAGGGAAATACGAGCAGTACTTC. Residues: CASSPEGTGKYEQYF. This sequence joins TRBV5-1 and TRBJ2-7; D possibly corresponds to TRBD1 (6 bases). The CDR3 is 15 residues long. V was pared by 4 bases and J by 4 bases, with 18 bases between. Germline V gives CDR1 SGHRS, CDR2 YFSETQ.